What follows are 26 T cell receptor beta chains derived from one specimen sequenced in a study of blood T cell repertoires in COVID-19. Some clones are missing from TCRdb's copy, which holds only in-frame ones; the method was immunoSEQ multiplex PCR. The sample consists of roughly 250,000 clones, approximately 91% of them appearing once. Sequenced: PBMCs or T cells enriched from blood (not recorded which). These receptors came from a human donor in a cohort exposed to, infected with or recovered from COVID-19 (not recorded which). The donor label of this sample is uncertain.

This clone was recorded a few times. This rearrangement joins TRBV2 to TRBJ1-5; TRBD1 matches at 12 bases. The CDR3 runs 15 residues. From germline, CDR1 is SNHLY and CDR2 FYNNEI. J gave up 6 bases and V 6 bases, and 6 bases lay outside the gene matches. The DNA for the CDR3 is TGTGCCAGCAGGCCCGGGACAGGGGGCGGTCAGCCCCAGCATTTT. As protein: CASRPGTGGGQPQHF. Full variable domain (missing parts from reference TRBV2 and TRBJ1-5): EPEVTQTPSHQVTQMGQEVILRCVPISNHLYFYWYRQILGQKVEFLVSFYNNEISEKSEIFDDQFSVERPDGSNFTLKIRSTKLEDSAMYFCASRPGTGGGQPQHFGDGTRLSIL.

The gene calls are TRBV24-1 and TRBJ1-2; TRBD1 agrees at 8 bases. After removal of 2 bases from V and 7 bases from J, the junction contained 8 bases not matched to a gene. The CDR3 has 15 residues. CDR1 is KGHDR and CDR2 is SFDVKD in the germline V gene. CDR3 loop: CATSDSRTGGGGYTF. The CDR3 DNA reads as TGTGCCACCAGTGATTCACGAACAGGGGGTGGTGGCTACACCTTC.

The chain recombines TRBV5-4 with TRBJ1-4, with 8 positions matching TRBD1. J gave up 0 bases and V 9 bases, and 10 bases lay outside the gene matches. The CDR3 is made up of 16 amino acids. The V gene's germline CDR1 is SGHNT and CDR2 YYREEE (reference sequence). The CDR3: CATSDQGAATNEKLFF. The DNA of the CDR3 is TGTGCCACAAGCGATCAGGGGGCTGCAACTAATGAAAAACTGTTTTTT. Using reference TRBV5-4 and TRBJ1-4 for the parts outside the CDR3, the full variable domain is ETGVTQSPTHLIKTRGQQVTLRCSSQSGHNTVSWYQQALGQGPQFIFQYYREEENGRGNFPPRFSGLQFPNYSSELNVNALELDDSALYLCATSDQGAATNEKLFFGSGTQLSVL.

This sequence joins TRBV4-1 and TRBJ2-7; TRBD2 agrees at 11 bases. From germline, CDR1 is MGHRA and CDR2 YSYEKL. The CDR3 spans 14 residues. The V and J ends lost 1 base and 7 bases, in that order; junction bases with no gene match: 3. DNA for the CDR3: TGCGCCAGCAGCCAAGTACTAGCGGGGGATGAGCAGTACTTC. It yields the protein CASSQVLAGDEQYF.

This clone was detected only once. The rearrangement uses TRBV11-2 and TRBJ1-1; no firm D call. The CDR3 loop spans 13 amino acids. The germline V gene encodes CDR1 SGHAT and CDR2 FQNNGV. Trimming pared 4 bases from V and 3 bases from J, leaving 9 bases between. The CDR3 reads CASSSWRDTEAFF. In DNA form, the CDR3 reads TGTGCCAGCAGCTCCTGGAGGGACACTGAAGCTTTCTTT.

The CDR3: CASSEAQFGAGANVLTF. As DNA, the CDR3 is TGTGCCAGCAGTGAAGCGCAGTTCGGGGCTGGGGCCAACGTCCTGACTTTC. The V and J genes are TRBV2 and TRBJ2-6, with D perhaps matching TRBD2 (5 bases). The CDR3 consists of 17 residues. Trimming left V 0 bases short and J 2 bases short, with 11 bases between. From germline, CDR1 is SNHLY and CDR2 FYNNEI. Together with reference TRBV2 and TRBJ2-6, the CDR3 gives the full variable domain: EPEVTQTPSHQVTQMGQEVILRCVPISNHLYFYWYRQILGQKVEFLVSFYNNEISEKSEIFDDQFSVERPDGSNFTLKIRSTKLEDSAMYFCASSEAQFGAGANVLTFGAGSRLTVL.

V and J are TRBV19 and TRBJ1-2; the D gene is possibly TRBD1 (5 bases). Germline CDR1 and CDR2: LNHDA and SQIVND (reference sequence). The CDR3 length is 14 residues. V gave up 3 bases and J gave up 5 bases, with 13 bases separating them. CDR3 amino acids: CASSIGTGGYGYTF. The DNA for the CDR3 is TGTGCCAGTAGTATTGGTACGGGGGGTTATGGCTACACCTTC. The whole variable domain, filled in from reference TRBV19 and TRBJ1-2, reads DGGITQSPKYLFRKEGQNVTLSCEQNLNHDAMYWYRQDPGQGLRLIYYSQIVNDFQKGDIAEGYSVSREKKESFPLTVTSAQKNPTAFYLCASSIGTGGYGYTFGSGTRLTVV.

A single count supports this clone. J is TRBJ1-2 and V is TRBV9; maybe TRBD1 (6 bases). V lost 2 bases to trimming and J lost 0 bases, with 11 bases between them. Germline CDR1 is SGDLS and CDR2 is YYNGEE. This CDR3 contains 15 residues. The CDR3 DNA is TGTGCCAGCAGCGTCGGACAGCTCTCTAACTATGGCTACACCTTC. Translation gives CASSVGQLSNYGYTF.

V and J are TRBV19 and TRBJ2-6, with TRBD1 matching 8 bases. Germline assignment: CDR1 LNHDA and CDR2 SQIVND (reference sequence). The CDR3 is 15 residues long. V was clipped by 6 bases and J by 3 bases; unmatched bases: 4. The CDR3 is CASRQGEFGANVLTF. Here the CDR3 DNA reads TGTGCCAGTAGACAGGGGGAATTTGGGGCCAACGTCCTGACTTTC.

The V and J genes are TRBV9 and TRBJ2-2; no firm D call. V was trimmed by 0 bases and J by 1 base, leaving 10 bases between them. Germline loops: CDR1 SGDLS, CDR2 YYNGEE. The CDR3 extends over 16 amino acids. This CDR3 reads CASSVGGGGNTGELFF. CDR3 DNA: TGTGCCAGCAGCGTAGGCGGTGGCGGGAACACCGGGGAGCTGTTTTTT.

The V call is TRBV10-3, the J call TRBJ2-3; D unresolved. CDR1 is ENHRY and CDR2 is SYGVKD in the germline V gene. Trimming cost V 5 bases and J 2 bases, with 11 bases left between them. CDR3 length: 14 residues. The CDR3 sequence is CAISPPTATDTQYF. CDR3 DNA sequence: TGTGCCATCAGTCCCCCCACAGCCACAGATACGCAGTATTTT.

Only one count was recorded for this clone. This chain uses TRBV30 with TRBJ1-6, with 9 bases fitting TRBD1. Germline V lookup: CDR1 GTSNPN, CDR2 SVGIG (reference sequence). This CDR3 comprises 14 residues. The CDR3 spells CAVASGQGSSPLHF. As DNA, the CDR3 is TGTGCGGTGGCGTCCGGACAGGGGTCTTCACCCCTCCACTTT.

The CDR3 DNA follows: TGTGCCAGCAGCTTAGATTGGGGGCGGGACTATGGCTACACCTTC. Translated, it gives CASSLDWGRDYGYTF. The chain carries TRBV11-2 and TRBJ1-2, with a possible D match to TRBD1 (6 bases). The germline gives CDR1 SGHAT, CDR2 FQNNGV. V was clipped by 0 bases and J by 3 bases, with 11 bases between them. This CDR3 has 15 residues.

This clone was found once. The chain joins TRBV7-2 to TRBJ2-7; 8 positions match TRBD1. V was pared by 2 bases and J by 6 bases, with 6 bases of the junction left unmatched. CDR3 length: 14 amino acids. CDR1 is SGHTA and CDR2 is FQGNSA in the germline V gene. The CDR3 coding sequence is TGTGCCAGCAGCTTAACAACAGGGGGGTTCGAGCAGTACTTC. Its translation: CASSLTTGGFEQYF.

This chain links TRBV29-1 with TRBJ1-1, with 9 bases that match TRBD1. With V trimmed by 6 bases and J by 7 bases, 12 bases remained unmatched. Looked up from germline, CDR1 is SQVTM and CDR2 is ANQGSEA. CDR3 length: 14 amino acids. This chain's CDR3 is CSVYRRDRAYEAFF. The CDR3 DNA follows: TGCAGCGTATACCGCCGGGACAGGGCCTATGAAGCTTTCTTT.

This clone was seen once. This rearrangement joins TRBV19 to TRBJ1-3; 9 bases are shared with TRBD1. This CDR3 is built from 16 residues. V shed 4 bases and J 8 bases; nucleotides not matched to a gene: 12. Germline assignment: CDR1 LNHDA and CDR2 SQIVND (reference sequence). Here the CDR3 reads CASSTRFSGQGYTIYF. Written as DNA, the CDR3 is TGTGCCAGTAGTACCCGGTTCTCGGGACAGGGATACACCATATATTTT.

The chain uses TRBV7-8 and TRBJ1-1; TRBD1 matches at 10 bases. V lost 5 bases to trimming and J lost 0 bases; unmatched junction nucleotides: 21. CDR3 size: 21 residues. Germline V gene data show CDR1 as SGHVS and CDR2 as FQNEAQ. The CDR3 loop reads CASSRVRIWDRGRNLNTEAFF. CDR3 DNA sequence: TGTGCCAGCAGCCGGGTTAGGATTTGGGACAGGGGAAGGAATTTGAACACTGAAGCTTTCTTT.

The chain is built from TRBV12-3 or TRBV12-4 and TRBJ2-1, with a possible D match to TRBD2 (6 bases). Trimming left V 11 bases short and J 9 bases short, with 20 bases between. This CDR3 region has 13 residues. The CDR3 nucleotides are TGTGCCGGTTCGGGGGACTGGGGAAGTGAGCAGTTCTTC. Translated, it gives CAGSGDWGSEQFF.

On this clone: This sample also contains other DNA sequences that code for the same CDR3. The rearrangement links TRBV2 to TRBJ1-2; a possible D gene is TRBD1 (6 bases). The ends were cut back, 4 bases at V and 2 bases at J, with 8 bases in the middle. This CDR3 is 13 amino acids long. CDR1 SNHLY and CDR2 FYNNEI come from the germline V gene. CDR3 DNA: TGTGCCAGCAGTGTTGGACAGAACTATGGCTACACCTTC. The encoded protein is CASSVGQNYGYTF.

V and J are TRBV30 and TRBJ1-5; perhaps TRBD1 as D (5 bases). CDR1 and CDR2 from the germline V gene are GTSNPN and SVGIG (reference sequence). Trimming left V 2 bases short and J 2 bases short, with 7 bases between. This CDR3 contains 13 residues. CDR3 amino acids: CAWSQGGNQPQHF. The CDR3 DNA is TGTGCCTGGAGTCAGGGCGGCAATCAGCCCCAGCATTTT.

The chain uses TRBV3-1 (or the pseudogene TRBV3-2) and TRBJ1-5, with 9 positions matching TRBD1. Germline V gives CDR1 LGHDT, CDR2 YNNKEL (reference sequence). The length of the CDR3 is 16 residues. J lost 3 bases, V lost 4 bases, and 7 bases had no gene match. CDR3 DNA: TGTGCCAGCAGCCGCCAAGACAGGGGGATCAATCAGCCCCAGCATTTT. Amino acids: CASSRQDRGINQPQHF.

The chain uses TRBV5-6 and TRBJ2-7; a weak D match, TRBD2 (6 bases). In germline, CDR1 is SGHDT, CDR2 YYEEEE. Trimming took off 4 bases at V and 5 bases at J, with 19 bases between the two ends. CDR3 length: 15 residues. CDR3 nucleotide sequence: TGTGCCAGCAGCACCCGCGGGACCTCACAACACGAGCAGTACTTC. It specifies CASSTRGTSQHEQYF.

The chain combines TRBV18 with TRBJ2-2, with D uncertain. The CDR3 is 15 amino acids. V was trimmed by 4 bases and J by 3 bases, leaving 12 bases between them. Germline values: CDR1 KGHSH, CDR2 LQKENI. This chain's CDR3 is CASSQASPDTGELFF. The CDR3 DNA is TGTGCCAGCTCACAAGCCTCGCCGGACACCGGGGAGCTGTTTTTT. The complete variable domain, with remaining parts taken from reference TRBV18 and TRBJ2-2, reads NAGVMQNPRHLVRRRGQEARLRCSPMKGHSHVYWYRQLPEEGLKFMVYLQKENIIDESGMPKERFSAEFPKEGPSILRIQQVVRGDSAAYFCASSQASPDTGELFFGEGSRLTVL.

The J gene is TRBJ2-2, the V gene TRBV24-1, with TRBD1 as a possible D gene (5 bases). The germline V and J ends were trimmed by 6 bases and 6 bases, with 7 bases remaining between them. Looked up from germline, CDR1 is KGHDR and CDR2 is SFDVKD. This CDR3 contains 12 residues. In nucleotides, the CDR3 is TGTGCCACCAGTACAGGAGCCGGGGAGCTGTTTTTT. This codes for CATSTGAGELFF.

The chain uses TRBV10-3 and TRBJ2-5, with D perhaps TRBD2 (6 bases). Germline lookup yields CDR1 ENHRY and CDR2 SYGVKD. The CDR3 length is 14 residues. Trimming cost V 4 bases and J 0 bases, with 9 bases left between them. CDR3 in amino acids: CAISAGGNQETQYF. The DNA of the CDR3 is TGTGCCATCAGTGCCGGGGGTAACCAAGAGACCCAGTACTTC.

The rearrangement links TRBV6-1 to TRBJ2-3, with TRBD1 matching over 9 bases. Germline V gene lookup returns CDR1 MNHNS and CDR2 SASEGT. V was clipped by 2 bases and J by 4 bases; unmatched bases: 10. The CDR3 has 17 amino acids. CDR3 nucleotide sequence: TGTGCCAGCAGTGAAAGGGTTCGGGACAGGGTCCCAGATACGCAGTATTTT. Translation gives CASSERVRDRVPDTQYF.